Sequencing of this TCR beta chain was carried out in a study of T cells after yellow fever vaccination. This clonotype was seen ten or more times. TCRdb re-called the 5' RACE reads through MiXCR, storing one row per CDR3 protein. This table holds roughly 63,000 distinct CDR3 sequences, 6.5% to 8% found once. The V gene lost 5 bases and the J gene lost 0 bases, with 11 bases spanning the gap. Germline V gives CDR1 GTSNPN, CDR2 SVGIG (reference sequence). The CDR3 extends over 14 amino acids. This TCR derives from a man aged 25-45 years who received the YFV17D yellow fever vaccine. V and J are TRBV30 and TRBJ2-1, with D perhaps TRBD2 (6 bases). The sample was CD8+ T cells sorted from PBMCs, taken 15 days after the yellow fever booster vaccination. The CDR3 reads CAWAGTSSYNEQFF. CDR3 nucleotide sequence: TGTGCCTGGGCGGGAACTAGCTCCTACAATGAGCAGTTCTTC.